This entry describes one T cell receptor beta chain. TCRdb reprocessed the reads with MiXCR, giving one entry per CDR3 protein. The profile covers around 170,000 distinct CDR3 sequences, with more than 15% appearing a single time and around 19% taken by the ten largest. The sample originates from a study of T cell repertoires in cytomegalovirus infection. This clonotype was sampled from a human donor in good health (CMV status not recorded). Some clones in this sample may be carry-over from other donors' samples. The sample comprised CD8+ T cells from PBMCs.

The CDR3 loop reads CASRGGSWEAFF. The CDR3 coding sequence is TGTGCCAGCCGCGGGGGCAGCTGGGAAGCTTTCTTT. V usage is TRBV6-2 or TRBV6-3 and J usage is TRBJ1-1; tentative D call: TRBD1 (6 bases). V shed 8 bases and J shed 8 bases, with 15 bases lying between them. The CDR3 runs to 12 residues. The germline V gene encodes CDR1 MNHEY and CDR2 SVGEGT.